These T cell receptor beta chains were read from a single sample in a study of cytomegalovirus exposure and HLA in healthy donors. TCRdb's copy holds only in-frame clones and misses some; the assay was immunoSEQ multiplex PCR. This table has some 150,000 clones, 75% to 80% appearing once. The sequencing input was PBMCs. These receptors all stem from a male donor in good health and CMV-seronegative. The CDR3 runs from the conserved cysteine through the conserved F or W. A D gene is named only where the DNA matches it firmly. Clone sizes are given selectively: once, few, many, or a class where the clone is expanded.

DNA: TGTGCCAGCAGCTTGAACGAGGATGGCTACACCTTC
CDR3: CASSLNEDGYTF
size: NA
J: TRBJ1-2
V: TRBV5-6
D: NA

DNA: TGTGCCAGCTCACCTGCGACAGGGTTGAACGGCAATCAGCCCCAGCATTTT
CDR3: CASSPATGLNGNQPQHF
size: NA
J: TRBJ1-5
V: TRBV18
D: TRBD1

DNA: TGTGCCAGCAGGCTAGCGGGAGGGCCCTACGAGCAGTACTTC
CDR3: CASRLAGGPYEQYF
size: NA
J: TRBJ2-7
V: TRBV2
D: TRBD2

DNA: TGTGCCAGCAGTTTATCGGAGCAGGGGCGGGCTGAAGCTTTCTTT
CDR3: CASSLSEQGRAEAFF
size: NA
J: TRBJ1-1
V: TRBV27
D: NA

DNA: TGTGCCAGCAGCAGGACAGGGGGACCCGGGGAGCCGTTTTTT
CDR3: CASSRTGGPGEPFF
size: NA
J: TRBJ2-2
V: TRBV6-5
D: TRBD1

DNA: TGTGCCTGGAGTGATTTGCGGGATCTGGGCAATCAGCCCCAGCATTTT
CDR3: CAWSDLRDLGNQPQHF
size: NA
J: TRBJ1-5
V: TRBV30
D: NA

DNA: TGTGCCAGCGTGTGGGGTCTCCCAACCACGGAGGGCAATGAGCAGTTCTTC
CDR3: CASVWGLPTTEGNEQFF
size: NA
J: TRBJ2-1
V: TRBV7-8
D: NA

DNA: TGTGCCAGCAGCTTAGGGGGCGGAAATCAGCCCCAGCATTTT
CDR3: CASSLGGGNQPQHF
size: NA
J: TRBJ1-5
V: TRBV7-9
D: NA

DNA: TGTGCCTGGAGTGTCGGCCTAGCACCGAATGAGCAGTACTTC
CDR3: CAWSVGLAPNEQYF
size: once
J: TRBJ2-7
V: TRBV30
D: NA

DNA: TGTGCCAGCAGTCCGACAGGAAGTGAAAAACTGTTTTTT
CDR3: CASSPTGSEKLFF
size: NA
J: TRBJ1-4
V: TRBV6-5
D: NA

DNA: TGTGCCTGGGGACAGGGATTCGGCTACACTGAAGCTTTCTTT
CDR3: CAWGQGFGYTEAFF
size: NA
J: TRBJ1-1
V: TRBV30
D: TRBD1

DNA: TGTGCCAGCAGCTTAGGGACTAGCAGCTACAATGAGCAGTTCTTC
CDR3: CASSLGTSSYNEQFF
size: NA
J: TRBJ2-1
V: TRBV7-2
D: TRBD2

DNA: TGCGCCAGCAGCTGGAGGGGGCCGAACACTGAAGCTTTCTTT
CDR3: CASSWRGPNTEAFF
size: NA
J: TRBJ1-1
V: TRBV5-1
D: TRBD1

DNA: TGTGCCTCGGACAGCTACGAGCAGTACTTC
CDR3: CASDSYEQYF
size: NA
J: TRBJ2-7
V: TRBV30
D: NA

DNA: TGTTCCAGCAGCTTAGGGCGGGGGACTAACTATGGCTACACCTTC
CDR3: CSSSLGRGTNYGYTF
size: NA
J: TRBJ1-2
V: TRBV7-9
D: NA

DNA: TGTGCCAGCTCACCCCAGGACAGTAGAGAACAGCCCCAGCATTTT
CDR3: CASSPQDSREQPQHF
size: NA
J: TRBJ1-5
V: TRBV18
D: NA

DNA: TGTGCCAGCAGTTACTCGCCCAGGGGAGCCCACGAGCAGTACTTC
CDR3: CASSYSPRGAHEQYF
size: NA
J: TRBJ2-7
V: TRBV6-5
D: NA

DNA: TGTGCCAGCAGCCCAACGACAGGGTACACTGAAGCTTTCTTT
CDR3: CASSPTTGYTEAFF
size: NA
J: TRBJ1-1
V: TRBV5-8
D: TRBD1

DNA: TGTGCCAGCAGTGCGGAGATTAACTATGGCTACACCTTC
CDR3: CASSAEINYGYTF
size: NA
J: TRBJ1-2
V: TRBV2
D: NA

DNA: TGTGCCAGCACCGCCCAGAGCAATCAGCCCCAGCATTTT
CDR3: CASTAQSNQPQHF
size: NA
J: TRBJ1-5
V: TRBV6-1
D: NA

DNA: TGTGCCTGGGGGACAGGGTACACAGATACGCAGTATTTT
CDR3: CAWGTGYTDTQYF
size: few
J: TRBJ2-3
V: TRBV30
D: TRBD1

DNA: TGTGCCAGCAGCCTAAGGACTAGCGGGAGAACAACTTATACGCAGTATTTT
CDR3: CASSLRTSGRTTYTQYF
size: once
J: TRBJ2-3
V: TRBV5-6
D: TRBD2

DNA: TGTGCCAGCAGCTTAGAGATGGGACACCTGAACACTGAAGCTTTCTTT
CDR3: CASSLEMGHLNTEAFF
size: NA
J: TRBJ1-1
V: TRBV7-9
D: NA

DNA: TGTGCCAGCAGTGAAGCGCTCGGGGGGTTGGGAGAGCAGTACTTC
CDR3: CASSEALGGLGEQYF
size: NA
J: TRBJ2-7
V: TRBV6-1
D: TRBD2

DNA: TGCGCCAGCAGCCAAGAGGGGGGGAGTATCGAAAAACTGTTTTTT
CDR3: CASSQEGGSIEKLFF
size: NA
J: TRBJ1-4
V: TRBV4-1
D: NA

DNA: TGTGCCAGCAGCTTAAGGACTAGCGGGTTCCAAGAGACCCAGTACTTC
CDR3: CASSLRTSGFQETQYF
size: once
J: TRBJ2-5
V: TRBV11-3
D: TRBD2

DNA: TGTGCCAGCAGCGTAGGAGCAGGGGAATTTGGCAATCAGCCCCAGCATTTT
CDR3: CASSVGAGEFGNQPQHF
size: NA
J: TRBJ1-5
V: TRBV9
D: NA

DNA: TGTGCCAGCAGTGAAGAATACAGGGGCGGCACCGGGGAGCTGTTTTTT
CDR3: CASSEEYRGGTGELFF
size: NA
J: TRBJ2-2
V: TRBV6-1
D: TRBD1

DNA: TGTGCCAGCAGGCCGGGACAGAGCTCCTACGAGCAGTACTTC
CDR3: CASRPGQSSYEQYF
size: once
J: TRBJ2-7
V: TRBV6-1
D: TRBD1

DNA: TGTGCCAGCTCACCACCCGGACAGGGGGCGAGACAGCCCCAGCATTTT
CDR3: CASSPPGQGARQPQHF
size: NA
J: TRBJ1-5
V: TRBV18
D: TRBD1

DNA: TGTGCCAGCAGTTACTCGATAGGGGTAACTGAAGCTTTCTTT
CDR3: CASSYSIGVTEAFF
size: NA
J: TRBJ1-1
V: TRBV6-5
D: NA

DNA: TGTGCCACCTTGACTAGCGGGGGGCCCGGGGAGCTGTTTTTT
CDR3: CATLTSGGPGELFF
size: NA
J: TRBJ2-2
V: TRBV6-5
D: TRBD2

DNA: TGTGCCAGCTCACCAAAGTCTCCGGACAGGCGAAACTATGGCTACACCTTC
CDR3: CASSPKSPDRRNYGYTF
size: NA
J: TRBJ1-2
V: TRBV18
D: TRBD1

DNA: TGTGCCAGCAGCTTAGATGGTAGCGGGAGTCTTGGTGGCGTTCGGTCGGAGACCCAGTACTTC
CDR3: CASSLDGSGSLGGVRSETQYF
size: NA
J: TRBJ2-5
V: TRBV7-6
D: TRBD2

DNA: TGTGCCAGCAGCGTCACGGGGGGGTTGAACACTGAAGCTTTCTTT
CDR3: CASSVTGGLNTEAFF
size: NA
J: TRBJ1-1
V: TRBV9
D: NA

DNA: TGTGCCAGCAGCCCCCGGACAGTTACTGAAGCTTTCTTT
CDR3: CASSPRTVTEAFF
size: NA
J: TRBJ1-1
V: TRBV5-6
D: NA

DNA: TGTGCCACCAGCAGAGATCCCCAGGGCGCTAACTATGGCTACACCTTC
CDR3: CATSRDPQGANYGYTF
size: NA
J: TRBJ1-2
V: TRBV15
D: NA

DNA: TGTGCCAGCAGCCCGGACAGGGGCCAGAACACCGGGGAGCTGTTTTTT
CDR3: CASSPDRGQNTGELFF
size: NA
J: TRBJ2-2
V: TRBV7-9
D: TRBD1

DNA: TGTGCCAGCAGCCAGGGTCCCATGAACACTGAAGCTTTCTTT
CDR3: CASSQGPMNTEAFF
size: NA
J: TRBJ1-1
V: TRBV7-6
D: NA

DNA: TGTGCCAGCTCTAGCCCGGGACAGCTATTTTTCCTTAGCACAGATACGCAGTATTTT
CDR3: CASSSPGQLFFLSTDTQYF
size: NA
J: TRBJ2-3
V: TRBV18
D: TRBD1

DNA: TGTGCCAGCAGCTTAGCAGGCCAGGGGGTAAACACCATATATTTT
CDR3: CASSLAGQGVNTIYF
size: NA
J: TRBJ1-3
V: TRBV7-9
D: TRBD1

DNA: TGTGCCAGCAGCTTTAGCGGGGGAACCTACGAGCAGTACTTC
CDR3: CASSFSGGTYEQYF
size: NA
J: TRBJ2-7
V: TRBV7-9
D: TRBD2

DNA: TGTGCCAGCTCACACGACCGGGATAGCACAGATACGCAGTATTTT
CDR3: CASSHDRDSTDTQYF
size: NA
J: TRBJ2-3
V: TRBV18
D: NA

DNA: TGTGCCAGCAGTTTACGAGGAGTGCACTCTGGAAACACCATATATTTT
CDR3: CASSLRGVHSGNTIYF
size: few
J: TRBJ1-3
V: TRBV27
D: NA

DNA: TGTGCCAGTAGTATGTCAGGGTTAGGAACCGGGGAGCTGTTTTTT
CDR3: CASSMSGLGTGELFF
size: NA
J: TRBJ2-2
V: TRBV19
D: NA

DNA: TGTGCCAGCAGCCCCCAGCGGGCCTCATCTGGAAACACCATATATTTT
CDR3: CASSPQRASSGNTIYF
size: NA
J: TRBJ1-3
V: TRBV7-9
D: NA

DNA: TGTGCCAGCAACAAGACAGGGAGCACTGAAGCTTTCTTT
CDR3: CASNKTGSTEAFF
size: NA
J: TRBJ1-1
V: TRBV21-1
D: NA

DNA: TGTGCCTGGAGTGTTGGCGGGAATAGCAATCAGCCCCAGCATTTT
CDR3: CAWSVGGNSNQPQHF
size: NA
J: TRBJ1-5
V: TRBV30
D: NA